This TCR beta chain was captured in a study of radiation and T cells in renal cell carcinoma. Produced via immunoSEQ multiplex PCR; TCRdb's table is partial and in-frame only. The sample carries 150,000 or so clones, around 89% recorded once. Germline V gives CDR1 LNHDA, CDR2 SQIVND (reference sequence). The CDR3 runs to 13 residues. V dropped 10 bases and J dropped 3; count of bases not matched to a gene: 3. The time point here: blood 4 weeks post-SBRT, at nephrectomy. Treatment noted: 15 Gy SBRT to primary tumor, nephrectomy 4 weeks later. V is TRBV19 and J is TRBJ2-7; TRBD2 aligns across 13 bases. The TCR originated in a woman in her 50s with renal cell carcinoma. Sequences were derived from blood, sampled from a patient whose treatment included radiotherapy and nephrectomy. The CDR3 sequence: CATRLAGGYEQYF. The CDR3 bases are TGTGCCACCAGACTAGCGGGGGGCTACGAGCAGTACTTC.